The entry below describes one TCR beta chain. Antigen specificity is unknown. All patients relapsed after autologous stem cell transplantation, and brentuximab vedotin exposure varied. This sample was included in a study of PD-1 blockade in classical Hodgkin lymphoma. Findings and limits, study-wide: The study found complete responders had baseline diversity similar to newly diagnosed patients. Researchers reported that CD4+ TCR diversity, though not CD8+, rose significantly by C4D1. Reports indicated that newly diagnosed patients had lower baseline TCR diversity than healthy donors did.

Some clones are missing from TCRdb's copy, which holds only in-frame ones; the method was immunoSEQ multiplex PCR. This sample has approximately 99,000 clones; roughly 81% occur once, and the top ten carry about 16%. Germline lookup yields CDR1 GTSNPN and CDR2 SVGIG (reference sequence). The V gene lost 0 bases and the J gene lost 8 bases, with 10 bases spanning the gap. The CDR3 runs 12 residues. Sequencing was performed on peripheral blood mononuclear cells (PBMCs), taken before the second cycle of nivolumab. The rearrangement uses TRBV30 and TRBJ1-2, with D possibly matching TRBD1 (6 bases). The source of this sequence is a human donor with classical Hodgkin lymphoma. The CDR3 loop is CAWSVLGGGYTF. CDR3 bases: TGTGCCTGGAGTGTACTTGGGGGCGGCTACACCTTC.